These 7 T cell receptor beta chains share one sample of origin, sequenced in a study of blood T cells in healthy people across ages. PCR was performed a second time for about 7 to 11 cycles using a sample-barcoded 5' primer and a J-beta primer mix. In TCRdb, the 5' RACE reads were re-called with MiXCR into one record per CDR3 protein. The table shows about 670,000 distinct CDR3 sequences, with roughly half occurring only once. Material for sequencing was blood. All receptors derive from a woman aged 80 or over in good health.

The genes are TRBV21-1 and TRBJ2-3. TRBV21-1 has pseudogene status. The CDR3 has 15 residues. Here the CDR3 reads CASASEADNTDTQYF. For the CDR3, the DNA is TGTGCCAGCGCTTCAGAGGCGGATAACACAGATACGCAGTATTTT.

CDR3 bases: TGTGCCAGCAGTTTCAGGACAGGGGGGCGATCGCGATCCCGTCCTGATAACTATGGCTACACCTTC. It encodes CASSFRTGGRSRSRPDNYGYTF. This chain connects TRBV6-5 to TRBJ1-2; 10 positions agree with TRBD1. Trimming at V came to 4 bases and at J to 1 base, leaving 24 bases not matched to a gene. The CDR3 contains 22 residues. CDR1 is MNHEY, CDR2 SVGAGI, per germline.

Points on this clonotype: A much more abundant neighbour one base away suggests this may be a read error. The chain is built from TRBV5-1 and TRBJ2-1; 9 bases align to TRBD2. The germline CDR1 and CDR2 sequences are SGHRS and YFSETQ. The V gene end was trimmed by 4 bases and the J gene end by 9 bases; junction bases not matched to a gene: 14. The CDR3 spans 16 residues. CDR3 sequence reads: CASSTSGSGRVSEQFF. CDR3 DNA: TGCGCCAGCAGCACCTCGGGTAGCGGGAGAGTAAGTGAGCAGTTCTTC.

In this sample, this clonotype turned up a few times. The chain carries TRBV20-1 and TRBJ2-1; a possible D gene is TRBD1 (6 bases). This CDR3 has 14 amino acids. Germline assignment: CDR1 DFQATT and CDR2 SNEGSKA (reference sequence). Trimming cost V 5 bases and J 4 bases, with 15 bases left between them. The CDR3 DNA sequence: TGCAGTGCTCCTCCATTGACAGGATACAATGAGCAGTTCTTC. Its translation: CSAPPLTGYNEQFF.

This chain joins TRBV7-9 and TRBJ1-4; 9 bases align to TRBD1. Germline lookup yields CDR1 SEHNR and CDR2 FQNEAQ (reference sequence). CDR3 size: 15 residues. Trimming at V came to 6 bases and at J to 7 bases, leaving 9 bases not matched to a gene. CDR3 bases: TGTGCCAGCAGTCGACAGGGGGTGACGGCTGAAAAACTGTTTTTT. Protein: CASSRQGVTAEKLFF.

CDR3 loop: CASMLASSTDTQYF. CDR3 in DNA: TGTGCCAGCATGTTGGCTAGTAGCACAGATACGCAGTATTTT. V usage is TRBV6-6 and J usage is TRBJ2-3; D gene ambiguous. CDR1 MNHNY and CDR2 SVGAGI come from the germline V gene (reference sequence). The ends were cut back, 7 bases at V and 0 bases at J, with 11 bases in the middle. This CDR3 is 14 amino acids long.

This clonotype was detected many times. The genes are TRBV27 and TRBJ2-3, with a tentative D call TRBD1 (6 bases). Germline CDR1 and CDR2: MNHEY and SMNVEV (reference sequence). Trimming took 4 bases from V and 5 from J, leaving 19 bases between them. The CDR3 has 16 amino acids. This CDR3 reads CASSSRATRGRDTQYF. The CDR3 DNA follows: TGTGCCAGCAGTTCCAGGGCTACTAGGGGGAGAGATACGCAGTATTTT.